The subject of this entry is one T cell receptor (beta chain). Its matching antigen is unknown. Looked up from germline, CDR1 is MGHDK and CDR2 is SYGVNS. This CDR3 comprises 15 residues. The V gene lost 8 bases and the J gene lost 5 bases, with 18 bases spanning the gap. This sample stems from a study of cytomegalovirus exposure and HLA in healthy donors. Findings and limits, study-wide: Most observed TCR sequences were rare, whereas some public TCRs were detected in many donors. Specificity for CMV antigens was confirmed in vitro for a few of the CMV-associated chains.

The assay was immunoSEQ multiplex PCR, and TCRdb's table has in-frame clones only and misses some. The sample carries about 190,000 clones, 86% recorded once. The clonotype originates from a young woman in good health and CMV-seronegative. Sequencing was carried out using PBMCs. The J gene is TRBJ1-4, the V gene TRBV25-1; D is ambiguous. The CDR3 loop reads CASSEPISTNEKLFF. The CDR3 DNA follows: TGTGCCAGCTCCGAACCGATTTCTACGAATGAAAAACTGTTTTTT.